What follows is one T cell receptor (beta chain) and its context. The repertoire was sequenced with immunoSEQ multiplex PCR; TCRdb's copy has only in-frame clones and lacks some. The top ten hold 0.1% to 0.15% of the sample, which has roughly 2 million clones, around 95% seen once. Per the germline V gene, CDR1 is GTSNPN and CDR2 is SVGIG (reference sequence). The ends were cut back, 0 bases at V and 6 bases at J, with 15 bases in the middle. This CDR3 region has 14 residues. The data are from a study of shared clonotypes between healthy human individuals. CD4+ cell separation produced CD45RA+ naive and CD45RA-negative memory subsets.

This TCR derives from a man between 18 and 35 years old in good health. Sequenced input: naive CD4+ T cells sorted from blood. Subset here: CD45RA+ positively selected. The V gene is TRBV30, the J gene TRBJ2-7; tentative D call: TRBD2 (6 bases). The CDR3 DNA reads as TGTGCCTGGAGTGTACTCCCCCGGAGGGGCGAGCAGTACTTC. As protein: CAWSVLPRRGEQYF. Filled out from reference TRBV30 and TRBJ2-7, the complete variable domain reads SQTIHQWPATLVQPVGSPLSLECTVEGTSNPNLYWYRQAAGRGLQLLFYSVGIGQISSEVPQNLSASRPQDRQFILSSKKLLLSDSGFYLCAWSVLPRRGEQYFGPGTRLTVT.